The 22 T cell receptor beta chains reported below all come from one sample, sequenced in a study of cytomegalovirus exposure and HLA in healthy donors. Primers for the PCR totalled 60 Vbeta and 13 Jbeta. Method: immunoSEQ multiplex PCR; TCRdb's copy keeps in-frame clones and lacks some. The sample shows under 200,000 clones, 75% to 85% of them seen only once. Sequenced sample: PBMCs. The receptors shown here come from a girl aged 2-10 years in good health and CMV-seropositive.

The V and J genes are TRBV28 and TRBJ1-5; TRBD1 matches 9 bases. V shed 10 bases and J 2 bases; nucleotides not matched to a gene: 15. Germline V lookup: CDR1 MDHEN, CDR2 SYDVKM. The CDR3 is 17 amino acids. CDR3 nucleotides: TGTGCCACCTTGGGACAGGGTATCGATTTAGGCAATCAGCCCCAGCATTTT. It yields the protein CATLGQGIDLGNQPQHF.

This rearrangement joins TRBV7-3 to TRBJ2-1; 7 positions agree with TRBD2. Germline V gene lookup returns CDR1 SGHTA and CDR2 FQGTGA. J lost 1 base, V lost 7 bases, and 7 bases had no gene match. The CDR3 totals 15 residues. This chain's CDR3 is CASNRDGRSYNEQFF. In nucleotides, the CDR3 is TGTGCCAGCAACCGGGACGGGAGGTCCTACAATGAGCAGTTCTTC. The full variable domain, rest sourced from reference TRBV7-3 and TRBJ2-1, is GAGVSQTPSNKVTEKGKYVELRCDPISGHTALYWYRQSLGQGPEFLIYFQGTGAADDSGLPNDRFFAVRPEGSVSTLKIQRTERGDSAVYLCASNRDGRSYNEQFFGPGTRLTVL.

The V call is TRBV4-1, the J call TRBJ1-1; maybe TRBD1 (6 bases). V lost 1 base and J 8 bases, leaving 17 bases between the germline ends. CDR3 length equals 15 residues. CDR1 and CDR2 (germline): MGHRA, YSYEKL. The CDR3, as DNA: TGCGCCAGCAGCCAAGCACCAGGGGAGAGGACGGAAGCTTTCTTT. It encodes CASSQAPGERTEAFF.

The CDR3 DNA reads as TGTGCCAGCAGTGACTGGGGAGGGAACACTGAAGCTTTCTTT. Translated, it gives CASSDWGGNTEAFF. This chain connects TRBV6-4 to TRBJ1-1; D is ambiguous. The V end lost 1 base, the J end lost 1 base, and 7 bases lay between the germline ends. Germline V gives CDR1 MRHNA, CDR2 SNTAGT. This CDR3 contains 14 residues.

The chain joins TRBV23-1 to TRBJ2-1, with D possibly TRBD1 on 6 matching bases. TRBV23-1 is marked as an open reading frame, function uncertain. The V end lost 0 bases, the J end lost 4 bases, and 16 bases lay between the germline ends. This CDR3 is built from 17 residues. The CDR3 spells CASSQSGQKERYNEQFF. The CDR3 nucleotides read TGCGCCAGCAGTCAATCGGGACAAAAGGAGCGATACAATGAGCAGTTCTTC.

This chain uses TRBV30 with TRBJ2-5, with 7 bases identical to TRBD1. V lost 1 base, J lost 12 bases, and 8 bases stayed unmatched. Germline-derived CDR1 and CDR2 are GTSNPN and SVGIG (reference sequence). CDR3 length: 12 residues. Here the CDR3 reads CAWSEHRGREYF. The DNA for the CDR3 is TGTGCCTGGAGTGAGCACAGGGGTAGGGAGTACTTC.

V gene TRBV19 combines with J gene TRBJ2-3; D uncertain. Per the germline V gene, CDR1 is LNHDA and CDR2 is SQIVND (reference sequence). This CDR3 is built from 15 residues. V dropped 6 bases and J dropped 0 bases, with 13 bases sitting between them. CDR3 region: CASRPRAASTDTQYF. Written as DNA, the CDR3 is TGTGCCAGTAGACCAAGAGCCGCTAGCACAGATACGCAGTATTTT.

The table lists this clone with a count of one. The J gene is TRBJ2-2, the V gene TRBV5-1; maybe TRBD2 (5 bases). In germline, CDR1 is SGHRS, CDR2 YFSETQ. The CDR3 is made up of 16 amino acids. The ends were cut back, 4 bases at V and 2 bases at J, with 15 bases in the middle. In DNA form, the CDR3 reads TGCGCCAGCAGCCCCCCTCTAGGAGGTAACACCGGGGAGCTGTTTTTT. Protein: CASSPPLGGNTGELFF.

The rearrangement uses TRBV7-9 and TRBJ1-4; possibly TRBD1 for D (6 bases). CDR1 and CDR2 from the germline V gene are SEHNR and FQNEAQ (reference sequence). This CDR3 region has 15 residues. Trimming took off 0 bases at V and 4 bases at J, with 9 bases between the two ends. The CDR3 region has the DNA TGTGCCAGCAGCTTAGCAGGGGGGGGTAATGAAAAACTGTTTTTT. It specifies CASSLAGGGNEKLFF.

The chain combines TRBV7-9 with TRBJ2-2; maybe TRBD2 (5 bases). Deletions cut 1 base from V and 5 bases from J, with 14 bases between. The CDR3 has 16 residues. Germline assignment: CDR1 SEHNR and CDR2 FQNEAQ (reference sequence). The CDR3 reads CASSLELGGGTGELFF. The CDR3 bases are TGTGCCAGCAGCTTAGAATTAGGCGGAGGAACCGGGGAGCTGTTTTTT.

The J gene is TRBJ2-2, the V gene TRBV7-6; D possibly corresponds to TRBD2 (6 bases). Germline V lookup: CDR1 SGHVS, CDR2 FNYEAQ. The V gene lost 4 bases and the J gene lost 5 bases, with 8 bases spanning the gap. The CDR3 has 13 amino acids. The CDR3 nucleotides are TGTGCCAGCAGCTGGAGGGGAACCGGGGAGCTGTTTTTT. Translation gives CASSWRGTGELFF.

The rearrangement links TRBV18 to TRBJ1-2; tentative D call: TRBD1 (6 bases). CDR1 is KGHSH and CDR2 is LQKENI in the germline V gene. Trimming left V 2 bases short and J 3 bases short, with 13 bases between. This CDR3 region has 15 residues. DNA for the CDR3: TGTGCCAGCTCACCAAATCTTTCAGGGGACTATGGCTACACCTTC. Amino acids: CASSPNLSGDYGYTF.

The CDR3 is CASNRGQVNEKLFF. In DNA, the CDR3 is TGTGCCAGTAATCGGGGACAAGTTAATGAAAAACTGTTTTTT. The gene calls are TRBV19 and TRBJ1-4, with D maybe TRBD1 (6 bases). The germline gives CDR1 LNHDA, CDR2 SQIVND (reference sequence). V lost 7 bases to trimming and J lost 4 bases, with 13 bases between them. The CDR3 runs 14 residues.

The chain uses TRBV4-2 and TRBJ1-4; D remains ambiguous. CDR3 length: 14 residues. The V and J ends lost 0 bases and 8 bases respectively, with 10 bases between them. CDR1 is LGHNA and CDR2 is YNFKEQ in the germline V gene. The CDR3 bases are TGTGCCAGCAGCCAAGAGGGGAGGCGAGAAAAACTGTTTTTT. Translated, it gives CASSQEGRREKLFF.

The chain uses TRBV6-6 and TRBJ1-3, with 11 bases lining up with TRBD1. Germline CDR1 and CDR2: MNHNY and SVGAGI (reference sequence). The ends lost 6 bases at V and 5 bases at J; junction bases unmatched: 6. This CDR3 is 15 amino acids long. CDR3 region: CASRAGTGGRNTIYF. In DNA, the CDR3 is TGTGCCAGCAGAGCCGGGACAGGGGGTCGAAACACCATATATTTT.

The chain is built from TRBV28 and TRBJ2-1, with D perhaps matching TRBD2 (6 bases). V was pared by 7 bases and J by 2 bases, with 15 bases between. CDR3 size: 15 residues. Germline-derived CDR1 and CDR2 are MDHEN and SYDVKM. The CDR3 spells CASIRAGRTYNEQFF. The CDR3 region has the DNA TGTGCCAGCATCCGGGCGGGACGGACCTACAATGAGCAGTTCTTC. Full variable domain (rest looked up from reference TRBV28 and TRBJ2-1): DVKVTQSSRYLVKRTGEKVFLECVQDMDHENMFWYRQDPGLGLRLIYFSYDVKMKEKGDIPEGYSVSREKKERFSLILESASTNQTSMYLCASIRAGRTYNEQFFGPGTRLTVL.

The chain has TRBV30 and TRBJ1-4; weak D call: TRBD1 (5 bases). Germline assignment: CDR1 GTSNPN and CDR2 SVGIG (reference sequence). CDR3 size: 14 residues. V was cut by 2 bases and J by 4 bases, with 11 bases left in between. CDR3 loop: CAWSQGLGNEKLFF. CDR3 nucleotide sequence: TGTGCCTGGAGTCAGGGACTGGGTAATGAAAAACTGTTTTTT.

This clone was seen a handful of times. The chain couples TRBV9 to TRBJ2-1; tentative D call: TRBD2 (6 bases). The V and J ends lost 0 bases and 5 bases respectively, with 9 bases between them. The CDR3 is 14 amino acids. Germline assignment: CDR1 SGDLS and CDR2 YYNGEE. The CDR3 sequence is CASSVVSGDNEQFF. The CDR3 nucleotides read TGTGCCAGCAGCGTAGTCTCGGGAGACAATGAGCAGTTCTTC.

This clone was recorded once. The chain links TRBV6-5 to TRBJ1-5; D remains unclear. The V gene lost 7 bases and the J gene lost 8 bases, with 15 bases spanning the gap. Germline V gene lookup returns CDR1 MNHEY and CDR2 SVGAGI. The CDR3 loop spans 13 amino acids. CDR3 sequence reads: CASTTRGRKPQHF. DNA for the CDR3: TGTGCCAGCACCACTAGAGGGCGGAAGCCCCAGCATTTT.

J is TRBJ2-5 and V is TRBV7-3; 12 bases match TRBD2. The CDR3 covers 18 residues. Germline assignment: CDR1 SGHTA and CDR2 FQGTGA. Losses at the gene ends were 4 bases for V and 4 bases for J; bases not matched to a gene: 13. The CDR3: CASSSNTGTSGFRETQYF. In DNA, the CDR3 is TGTGCCAGCAGCTCGAACACGGGGACTAGCGGGTTCCGAGAGACCCAGTACTTC.

The CDR3 loop reads CASSLRGTSGEQFF. CDR3 in DNA: TGTGCCAGCAGCTTAAGGGGGACTAGCGGTGAGCAGTTCTTC. The chain carries TRBV7-3 and TRBJ2-1; TRBD2 agrees at 11 bases. The junction had 2 bases not matched to a gene; V was cut back by 1 base and J by 9 bases. Germline V gives CDR1 SGHTA, CDR2 FQGTGA. CDR3 length: 14 residues.

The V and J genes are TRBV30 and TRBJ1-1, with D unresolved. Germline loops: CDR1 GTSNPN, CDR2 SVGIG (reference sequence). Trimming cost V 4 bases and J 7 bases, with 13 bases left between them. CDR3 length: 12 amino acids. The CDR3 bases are TGTGCCTGGAACGGTGGTTTCGGTGAAGCTTTCTTT. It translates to CAWNGGFGEAFF.